One and the same sample provided the 17 T cell receptor beta chains below, sequenced in a study of T-cell reconstitution after alpha-beta-depleted transplantation in children (dated by TCRdb to 2016 to 2017). Library preparation was by PCR. The sequencer listed for this sample is Illumina HiSeq 2500. TCR libraries were prepared with molecular barcoding, using unique molecular identifiers to normalize TCRbeta repertoire quantification. TCRdb reprocessing: public reads trimmed at Q25 with fastp, clones called with MiXCR, in-frame beta chains kept. Rows matching on CDR3 protein sequence are summarized as one entry with the most common DNA and genes. The sample includes 700,000 to 950,000 distinct CDR3 sequences, with less than 20% observed a single time. The ten top clones hold approximately 5% of the sample. Read against the paper, the sample's treatment or condition label means: allogeneic hematopoietic cell transplantation with graft depleted of TCRalphabeta T cells and CD19 B cells.

This material consisted of PBMCs, mostly from graft donor cells, taken 360 days after TCRalphabeta/CD19-depleted stem cell transplant. Source of these receptors: a male patient younger than 18 who had a stem cell transplant for acute lymphoblastic leukemia, so the T cells may come from the graft donor.

This clonotype was detected a few times. The rearrangement uses TRBV5-1 and TRBJ2-4, with D maybe TRBD1 (8 bases). Trimming shortened V by 4 bases and J by 2 bases, and 16 bases separated the two germline ends. The CDR3 totals 16 residues. CDR1 is SGHRS and CDR2 is YFSETQ in the germline V gene. The CDR3 DNA reads as TGCGCCAGCAGCGGACAGGGAGGGGGGACCAAAAACATTCAGTACTTC. It codes for CASSGQGGGTKNIQYF.

The chain joins TRBV4-1 to TRBJ2-2, with D perhaps TRBD1 or TRBD2 (5 bases each). The CDR3 is 14 residues long. Trimming left V 5 bases short and J 8 bases short, with 15 bases between. Germline V gene sequence: CDR1 MGHRA, CDR2 YSYEKL. In DNA form, the CDR3 reads TGCGCCAGCAGCTTCCGATCAGGGAGTGGGGAGCTGTTTTTT. Residues: CASSFRSGSGELFF.

The V and J genes are TRBV18 and TRBJ1-6; D uncertain. Germline assignment: CDR1 KGHSH and CDR2 LQKENI. The V end lost 2 bases, the J end lost 0 bases, and 5 bases lay between the germline ends. The CDR3 is 15 residues long. DNA for the CDR3: TGTGCCAGCTCACCAGCGAGCTCCTATAATTCACCCCTCCACTTT. It codes for CASSPASSYNSPLHF.

This clonotype was seen a few times. The chain carries TRBV5-1 and TRBJ2-5, with TRBD1 matching over 9 bases. Trimming cost V 1 base and J 5 bases; bases outside gene matches: 6. This CDR3 has 15 residues. Germline values: CDR1 SGHRS, CDR2 YFSETQ. The CDR3 spells CASSLRRDRAETQYF. The CDR3 DNA is TGCGCCAGCAGCTTGCGAAGGGACAGGGCTGAGACCCAGTACTTC.

The V gene is TRBV20-1, the J gene TRBJ2-3, with 10 positions matching TRBD2. CDR3 length: 15 amino acids. In germline, CDR1 is DFQATT, CDR2 SNEGSKA (reference sequence). The J segment lost 6 bases and the V segment lost 3 bases, leaving 9 bases of the junction unmatched. In nucleotides, the CDR3 is TGCAGTGCTAGTATCCCTAGCGGGAGTGGGGATACGCAGTATTTT. As protein: CSASIPSGSGDTQYF.

This clonotype came up many times. CDR3 protein: CASRKREGRTGELFF. The CDR3 DNA follows: TGTGCCAGCAGGAAGCGGGAGGGCCGAACCGGGGAGCTGTTTTTT. V is TRBV2 and J is TRBJ2-2; TRBD2 agrees at 10 bases. This CDR3 comprises 15 residues. Germline trimming cut 6 bases from V and 5 bases from J; bases unmatched to any gene: 6. The V gene's germline CDR1 is SNHLY and CDR2 FYNNEI. Together with reference TRBV2 and TRBJ2-2, the CDR3 gives the full variable domain: EPEVTQTPSHQVTQMGQEVILRCVPISNHLYFYWYRQILGQKVEFLVSFYNNEISEKSEIFDDQFSVERPDGSNFTLKIRSTKLEDSAMYFCASRKREGRTGELFFGEGSRLTVL.

This clonotype came up a few times. The chain employs TRBV5-1 and TRBJ1-2, with unresolved D. CDR1 SGHRS and CDR2 YFSETQ come from the germline V gene. Between the trimmed V and J ends, which lost 0 bases and 4 bases, there was a span of 13 bases. The CDR3 extends over 15 amino acids. CDR3 sequence reads: CASSLARGAVYGYTF. The CDR3 DNA is TGCGCCAGCAGCTTGGCCCGCGGAGCGGTCTATGGCTACACCTTC.

The table lists this clonotype with a few counts. This chain joins TRBV5-8 and TRBJ2-3; TRBD1 matches at 9 bases. This CDR3 comprises 13 residues. V was pared by 1 base and J by 11 bases, with 5 bases of the junction left unmatched. Germline values: CDR1 SGHTS, CDR2 YDEGEE. The CDR3 bases are TGTGCCAGCAGCTTGACAGGGGGCGTGGAGCAGTATTTT. Its translation: CASSLTGGVEQYF. Filled out from reference TRBV5-8 and TRBJ2-3, the complete variable domain reads EAGVTQSPTHLIKTRGQQATLRCSPISGHTSVYWYQQALGLGLQFLLWYDEGEERNRGNFPPRFSGRQFPNYSSELNVNALELEDSALYLCASSLTGGVEQYFGPGTRLTVL.

Many counts were recorded for this clonotype. The chain links TRBV5-1 to TRBJ1-1, with D hard to call. Germline V gene sequence: CDR1 SGHRS, CDR2 YFSETQ. The ends were cut back, 0 bases at V and 3 bases at J, with 9 bases in the middle. The CDR3 covers 14 residues. The CDR3 loop is CASSLGDIDTEAFF. The CDR3 DNA sequence: TGCGCCAGCAGCTTGGGTGATATCGACACTGAAGCTTTCTTT.

The chain links TRBV12-3 or TRBV12-4 to TRBJ1-5; D remains unclear. The germline V and J ends were trimmed by 2 bases and 8 bases, with 16 bases remaining between them. The CDR3 spans 15 residues. CDR3 amino acids: CASSLSGSGRKPQHF. The DNA for the CDR3 is TGTGCCAGCAGTTTATCGGGCAGCGGGCGTAAGCCCCAGCATTTT.

This clonotype turned up a few times. The chain links TRBV5-6 to TRBJ2-5; D uncertain. This CDR3 has 14 residues. Germline V CDR1 and CDR2: SGHDT, YYEEEE. Trimming pared 0 bases from V and 5 bases from J, leaving 11 bases between. CDR3: CASSLGQVWETQYF. The CDR3 bases are TGTGCCAGCAGCTTGGGTCAGGTTTGGGAGACCCAGTACTTC.

This clonotype was seen a few times. V and J are TRBV5-1 and TRBJ1-3; 7 nucleotides match TRBD1. V was clipped by 0 bases and J by 4 bases; unmatched bases: 10. This CDR3 has 17 amino acids. CDR1 and CDR2 (germline): SGHRS, YFSETQ. CDR3 DNA sequence: TGCGCCAGCAGCTTGGACCCGGACAGGAACTCCGGAAACACCATATATTTT. Translation gives CASSLDPDRNSGNTIYF.

This chain uses TRBV7-9 with TRBJ2-1, with TRBD2 matching 9 bases. The trim removed 5 bases at V and 9 bases at J, leaving 11 bases unmatched. The V gene's germline CDR1 is SEHNR and CDR2 FQNEAQ (reference sequence). The CDR3 extends over 15 amino acids. The CDR3 DNA sequence: TGTGCCAGCAGCGCTTATAGCGGGAGTGTGCCTGAGCAGTTCTTC. Its protein is CASSAYSGSVPEQFF.

Only one count was recorded for this clonotype. CDR3 sequence reads: CAISTGEDTGELFF. The CDR3 DNA follows: TGTGCCATCTCGACAGGGGAGGACACCGGGGAGCTGTTTTTT. The chain recombines TRBV10-3 with TRBJ2-2; 8 nucleotides align to TRBD1. Germline values: CDR1 ENHRY, CDR2 SYGVKD. The CDR3 consists of 14 residues. Trimming removed 8 bases from V and 3 bases from J; junction bases left unmatched: 5.

This clonotype was picked up many times. J is TRBJ1-4 and V is TRBV29-1; weak D call: TRBD1 (5 bases). With 4 bases removed from V and 7 bases from J, the gap between germline ends came to 19 bases. Germline values: CDR1 SQVTM, CDR2 ANQGSEA. This CDR3 region has 15 residues. The CDR3 coding sequence is TGCAGCGTTGGCCGGGACGGTCTCCTTGGTGAAAAACTGTTTTTT. Translation: CSVGRDGLLGEKLFF.

This clonotype was counted many times. V gene TRBV7-9 combines with J gene TRBJ2-7; TRBD1 matches 7 bases. Trimming at V came to 7 bases and at J to 4 bases, leaving 7 bases not matched to a gene. CDR1 is SEHNR and CDR2 is FQNEAQ in the germline V gene (reference sequence). This CDR3 contains 13 residues. The CDR3 DNA sequence: TGTGCCAGCACCTCCGTGACAGGGTACGAGCAGTACTTC. Amino acid sequence: CASTSVTGYEQYF.

In this sample, this clonotype turned up a few times. The genes are TRBV4-2 and TRBJ1-1; the D gene is possibly TRBD1 (5 bases). This CDR3 comprises 14 residues. Trimming shortened V by 0 bases and J by 6 bases, and 11 bases separated the two germline ends. Looked up from germline, CDR1 is LGHNA and CDR2 is YNFKEQ. CDR3 residues: CASSQDHRLSEAFF. The CDR3 nucleotides are TGTGCCAGCAGCCAAGATCACAGGTTATCTGAAGCTTTCTTT.